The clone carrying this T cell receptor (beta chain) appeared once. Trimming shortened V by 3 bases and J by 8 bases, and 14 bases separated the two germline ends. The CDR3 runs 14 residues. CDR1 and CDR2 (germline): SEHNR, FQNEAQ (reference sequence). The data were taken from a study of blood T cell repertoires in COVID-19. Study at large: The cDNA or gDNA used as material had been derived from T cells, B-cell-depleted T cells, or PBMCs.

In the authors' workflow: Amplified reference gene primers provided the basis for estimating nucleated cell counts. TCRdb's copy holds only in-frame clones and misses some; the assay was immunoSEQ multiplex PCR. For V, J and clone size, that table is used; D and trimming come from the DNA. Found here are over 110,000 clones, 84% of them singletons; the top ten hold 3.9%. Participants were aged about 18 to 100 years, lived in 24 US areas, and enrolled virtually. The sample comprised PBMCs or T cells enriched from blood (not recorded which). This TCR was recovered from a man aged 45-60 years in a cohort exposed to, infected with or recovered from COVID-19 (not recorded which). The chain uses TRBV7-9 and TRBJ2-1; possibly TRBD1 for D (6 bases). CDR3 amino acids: CASSFRGTRDEQFF. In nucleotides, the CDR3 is TGTGCCAGCAGCTTTAGGGGGACACGCGATGAGCAGTTCTTC.